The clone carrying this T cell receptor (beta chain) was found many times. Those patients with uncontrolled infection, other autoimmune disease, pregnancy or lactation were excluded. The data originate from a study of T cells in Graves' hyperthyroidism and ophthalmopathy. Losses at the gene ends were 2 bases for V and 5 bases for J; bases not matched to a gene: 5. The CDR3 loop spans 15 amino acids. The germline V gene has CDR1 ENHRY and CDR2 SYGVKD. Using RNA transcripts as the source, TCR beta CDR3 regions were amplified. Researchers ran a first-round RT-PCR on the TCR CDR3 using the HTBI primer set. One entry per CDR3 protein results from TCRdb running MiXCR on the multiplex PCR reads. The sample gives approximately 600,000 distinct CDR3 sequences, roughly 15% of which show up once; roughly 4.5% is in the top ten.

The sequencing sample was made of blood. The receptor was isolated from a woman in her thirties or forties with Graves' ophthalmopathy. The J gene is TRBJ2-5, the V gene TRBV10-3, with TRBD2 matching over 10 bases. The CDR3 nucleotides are TGTGCCATCAGTGAGGCGTTTAGCGGGGGGGAGACCCAGTACTTC. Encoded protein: CAISEAFSGGETQYF.